This TCR beta chain was retrieved from a study of blood T cell repertoires in COVID-19 (dated by TCRdb to about 2020). Background for the entire study: Samples covering the acute and convalescent phases of COVID-19 were provided by collaborators in the United States, Italy and Spain. The material from the prospective study consisted of cDNA or gDNA derived from T cells, B-cell-depleted T cells, or PBMCs. The dataset comprised deeply sampled blood TCRbeta repertoires from subjects exposed to, actively infected with, or recovered from COVID-19. The repertoires were made available in a free public database intended to serve as a resource for research on the immune response to SARS-CoV-2. The samples were drawn from the first 160 participants of the ongoing ImmuneRACE study and from 950 to 1,500 subjects provided by 6 global collaborators. Sample metadata almost always included a de-identified subject ID, COVID-19 status, age in years and sex. HLA class I and class II types, where available, came from metadata supplied by the sample provider rather than from assay-based typing. Study-level results and caveats: Clinical and demographic metadata were provided uncurated, with the amount varying by source and participant.

Of note for this clone: There is no known antigen for this receptor. One base away there is no much larger clone; base qualities are not given.

Collaborating institutions collected whole blood in K2EDTA tubes following their own protocols. For TCRbeta analysis, collaborators shipped samples in one of three forms: frozen whole blood, isolated PBMCs, or DNA extracted from either of those sample types. Taken from cysteine to phenylalanine, the CDR3 has 17 residues. Of all the DNA, just the CDR3 is kept, 51 bases in frame from base 1. CDR1 and CDR2, looked up from the germline V gene, are MGHRA and YSYEKL. A distance of 24 bases separates the germline ends of V and J, which lose 3 bases and 9 bases respectively. TCRbeta CDR3 regions were amplified from genomic DNA using the immunoSEQ Assay, a bias-controlled multiplex PCR. As for the authors' bioinformatics: Nucleated cell counts per sample were estimated from amplification of reference gene primers within the assay. To quantify the absolute abundance of each unique TCRbeta CDR3 rearrangement, sequence reads were collapsed and filtered. For each sample, productive Simpson clonality was calculated as the square root of Simpson's diversity index over productive rearrangements. The clones in this table, taken by TCRdb from immuneACCESS, are in-frame only. Not every clone is retained; where verified, under half of the shortfall comes from an unresolved V gene, and the cause of the rest is unknown. The V and J calls and the clone size are those of that table, but D and trimming were determined from the DNA. The sample contains around 97,000 clones, about 87% of them found a single time. Over 10% of the sample rests with the top ten.

This receptor was taken from a human donor in a cohort sampled during active or convalescent COVID-19. Specimen: peripheral blood. The chain was built from TRBV4-1 and TRBJ2-1; TRBD2 is perhaps the D gene, given 7 matching bases. In nucleotides, the sequence is TGCGCCAGCAGCCATCTCCCGGGGGGCCGGAGAAGAGCTGAGCAGTTCTTC. Its protein is CASSHLPGGRRRAEQFF.